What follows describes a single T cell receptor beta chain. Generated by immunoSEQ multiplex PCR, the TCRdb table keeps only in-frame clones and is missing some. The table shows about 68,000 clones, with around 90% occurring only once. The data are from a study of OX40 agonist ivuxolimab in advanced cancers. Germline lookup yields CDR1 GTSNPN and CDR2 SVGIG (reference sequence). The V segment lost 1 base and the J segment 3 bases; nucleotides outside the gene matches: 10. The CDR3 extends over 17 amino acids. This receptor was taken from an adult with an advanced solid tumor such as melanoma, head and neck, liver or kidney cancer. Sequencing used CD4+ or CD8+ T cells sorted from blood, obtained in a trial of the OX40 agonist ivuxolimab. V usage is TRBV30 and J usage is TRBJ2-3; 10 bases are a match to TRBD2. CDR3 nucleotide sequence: TGTGCCTGGAGTGCTGGACTAGCGGAGAGGGGAACAGATACGCAGTATTTT. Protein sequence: CAWSAGLAERGTDTQYF.